This T cell receptor (beta chain) was retrieved from a study of shared clonotypes between healthy human individuals. Profiling relied on immunoSEQ multiplex PCR, and the TCRdb table lists in-frame clones only, not all of them. The top ten clones hold around 11% of a sample with fewer than 650,000 clones, around 78% of them seen once. This TCR was sampled from a woman aged 40-49 years in good health. Some clones in this sample may be carry-over from other donors' samples. Source material: PBMCs.

DNA for the CDR3: TGTGCCAGCAGCCAACCGACAGGCGGCTACAATGAGCAGTTCTTC. It translates to CASSQPTGGYNEQFF. This chain links TRBV14 with TRBJ2-1, with a weak D call TRBD1 (6 bases). The CDR3 is made up of 15 amino acids. Germline CDR1 SGHDN, CDR2 FVKESK. V dropped 2 bases and J dropped 3 bases, with 11 bases sitting between them. Variable domain in full (rest from reference TRBV14 and TRBJ2-1): EAGVTQFPSHSVIEKGQTVTLRCDPISGHDNLYWYRRVMGKEIKFLLHFVKESKQDESGMPNNRFLAERTGGTYSTLKVQPAELEDSGVYFCASSQPTGGYNEQFFGPGTRLTVL.